This T cell receptor (beta chain) was sequenced for a study of monozygotic twins with inflammatory bowel disease. Study findings and constraints: IBD patients shared fewer clonotypes with others than healthy twins, especially with disease activity.

TCRdb reanalyzed the 5' RACE reads and collapses them to one entry per CDR3 protein, without DNA. Its table records about 160,000 distinct CDR3 sequences. A word on this clonotype: Its antigen is undetermined.

The specimen sequenced was blood. The clonotype originates from a human donor with ulcerative colitis or Crohn's disease, or a healthy co-twin of an affected twin (not recorded which).

This CDR3 reads CASWGRTSGSSYNEQFF. The V and J genes are TRBV27 and TRBJ2-1; TCRdb reports TRBD2, a call that lacks DNA to check it against. The CDR3 has 17 amino acids. Germline V gene data show CDR1 as MNHEY and CDR2 as SMNVEV (reference sequence).